The clone carrying this T cell receptor beta chain has just a few counts. Its antigen is not identified. The data derive from a study of CD8 T cells in ankylosing spondylitis. Each CDR3 protein is one row after TCRdb ran MiXCR on the 5' RACE reads. The table records 700,000 or so distinct CDR3 sequences, around 20% of them present only once. Study observations and caveats: Characteristic of ankylosing spondylitis blood, it appeared, was a TCR beta motif comprising roughly 8 highly homologous variants.

The CDR3 totals 15 residues. V was pared by 6 bases and J by 5 bases, with 17 bases between. Germline V gene data show CDR1 as SGHRS and CDR2 as YFSETQ. What was sequenced was blood, either unsorted or a sorted T cell fraction (not recorded which). This receptor was identified in a male donor with ankylosing spondylitis. V usage is TRBV5-1 and J usage is TRBJ1-4; D not resolved. The CDR3, as DNA: TGCGCCAGCACCTCGGGAGGAGATTCCAATGAAAAACTGTTTTTT. Residues: CASTSGGDSNEKLFF. The entire variable domain, with the rest obtained from reference TRBV5-1 and TRBJ1-4, is as follows: KAGVTQTPRYLIKTRGQQVTLSCSPISGHRSVSWYQQTPGQGLQFLFEYFSETQRNKGNFPGRFSGRQFSNSRSEMNVSTLELGDSALYLCASTSGGDSNEKLFFGSGTQLSVL.